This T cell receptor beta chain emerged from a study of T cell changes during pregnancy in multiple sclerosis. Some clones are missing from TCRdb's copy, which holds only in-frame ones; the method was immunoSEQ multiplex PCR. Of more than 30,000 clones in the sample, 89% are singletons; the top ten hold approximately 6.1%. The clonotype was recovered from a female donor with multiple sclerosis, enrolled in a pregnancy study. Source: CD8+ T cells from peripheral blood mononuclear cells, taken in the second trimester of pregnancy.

CDR3: CASSLDLTGEYF. The CDR3, as DNA: TGTGCCAGCAGCTTAGATCTCACCGGGGAGTACTTC. The V call is TRBV7-9, the J call TRBJ2-4; tentatively, D is TRBD2 (5 bases). This CDR3 spans 12 amino acids. Germline CDR1 reads SEHNR; CDR2 reads FQNEAQ (reference sequence). The V end lost 1 base, the J end lost 14 bases, and 12 bases lay between the germline ends.